The 9 T cell receptor beta chains below were found in one sample sequenced in a study of T-cell reconstitution after alpha-beta-depleted transplantation in children. For TCRbeta, the library was prepared with unique molecular identifiers. Using its own MiXCR run on the PCR reads, TCRdb lists one record per CDR3 protein. The sample lists roughly 500,000 distinct CDR3 sequences, around a third occurring once. Sequenced here: PBMCs from the stem cell graft donor, sampled from the stem cell graft. These receptors were taken from a human donor who donated a stem cell graft to a child with aplastic anemia.

The chain combines TRBV30 with TRBJ2-2; D unresolved. CDR3 length equals 14 residues. V lost 1 base and J 4 bases, leaving 10 bases between the germline ends. Germline CDR1 reads GTSNPN; CDR2 reads SVGIG (reference sequence). CDR3 sequence reads: CAWSAGVSTGELFF. CDR3 coding DNA: TGTGCCTGGAGTGCCGGAGTTAGCACCGGGGAGCTGTTTTTT.

The chain links TRBV20-1 to TRBJ1-2; D gene uncertain. With 0 bases removed from V and 1 base from J, the gap between germline ends came to 9 bases. Germline CDR1 is DFQATT and CDR2 is SNEGSKA (reference sequence). The CDR3 length is 14 residues. The CDR3, as DNA: TGCAGTGCTAGAGAGAGGAGATATAACTATGGCTACACCTTC. Its protein is CSARERRYNYGYTF.

A few counts support this clonotype. The J gene is TRBJ2-3, the V gene TRBV27, with a weak D call TRBD2 (5 bases). Germline V gene lookup returns CDR1 MNHEY and CDR2 SMNVEV (reference sequence). V was pared by 6 bases and J by 0 bases, with 13 bases between. CDR3 length equals 15 residues. Here the CDR3 DNA reads TGTGCCAGCAGCCCCGGACGGAGGAGCACAGATACGCAGTATTTT. It translates to CASSPGRRSTDTQYF.

Comments on this clonotype: Germline is not matched at one junction end, which may reflect a read error. The rearrangement links TRBV12-3 or TRBV12-4 to TRBJ1-2; a possible D gene is TRBD1 (5 bases). The CDR3 is 11 residues long. CDR3 sequence reads: CASSFTRDFSF. The CDR3 DNA is TGTGCCAGCAGTTTCACCAGGGACTTCAGCTTC.

The rearrangement joins TRBV20-1 to TRBJ2-3, with 8 nucleotides matching TRBD2. V shed 6 bases, J shed 0 bases, and the junction held 11 bases outside the gene matches. CDR3 length: 16 amino acids. Germline CDR1 DFQATT, CDR2 SNEGSKA (reference sequence). The CDR3, as DNA: TGCAGTGCCGATGCGCGACTAGCGATGAGCACAGATACGCAGTATTTT. This codes for CSADARLAMSTDTQYF.

This chain connects TRBV5-6 to TRBJ1-1; the D is unclear. Germline CDR1 is SGHDT and CDR2 is YYEEEE. Trimming pared 4 bases from V and 1 base from J, leaving 11 bases between. This CDR3 has 14 amino acids. The CDR3 region is CASSRPLWNTEAFF. In DNA, the CDR3 is TGTGCCAGCAGCCGCCCCCTCTGGAACACTGAAGCTTTCTTT.

This clonotype was seen a handful of times. V usage is TRBV7-2 and J usage is TRBJ1-5; a weak D match, TRBD1 (6 bases). This CDR3 is built from 14 residues. The V end lost 5 bases, the J end lost 3 bases, and 11 bases lay between the germline ends. CDR1 is SGHTA and CDR2 is FQGNSA in the germline V gene. CDR3 amino acids: CASSGPGVNQPQHF. The CDR3 DNA follows: TGTGCCAGCAGCGGCCCAGGGGTCAATCAGCCCCAGCATTTT.

The V call is TRBV12-3 or TRBV12-4, the J call TRBJ1-1, with D unclear. Trimming pared 8 bases from V and 0 bases from J, leaving 10 bases between. The CDR3 covers 13 residues. This CDR3 reads CASSMSLNTEAFF. The CDR3 coding sequence is TGTGCCAGCTCCATGAGCCTGAACACTGAAGCTTTCTTT.

This clonotype appeared a few times. The J gene is TRBJ2-3, the V gene TRBV5-4; D uncertain. This CDR3 region has 15 residues. V lost 0 bases and J lost 1, with 9 bases in between. From germline, CDR1 is SGHNT and CDR2 YYREEE (reference sequence). In nucleotides, the CDR3 is TGTGCCAGCAGCTTGGGGTGGACCGGCACAGATACGCAGTATTTT. The encoded protein is CASSLGWTGTDTQYF.